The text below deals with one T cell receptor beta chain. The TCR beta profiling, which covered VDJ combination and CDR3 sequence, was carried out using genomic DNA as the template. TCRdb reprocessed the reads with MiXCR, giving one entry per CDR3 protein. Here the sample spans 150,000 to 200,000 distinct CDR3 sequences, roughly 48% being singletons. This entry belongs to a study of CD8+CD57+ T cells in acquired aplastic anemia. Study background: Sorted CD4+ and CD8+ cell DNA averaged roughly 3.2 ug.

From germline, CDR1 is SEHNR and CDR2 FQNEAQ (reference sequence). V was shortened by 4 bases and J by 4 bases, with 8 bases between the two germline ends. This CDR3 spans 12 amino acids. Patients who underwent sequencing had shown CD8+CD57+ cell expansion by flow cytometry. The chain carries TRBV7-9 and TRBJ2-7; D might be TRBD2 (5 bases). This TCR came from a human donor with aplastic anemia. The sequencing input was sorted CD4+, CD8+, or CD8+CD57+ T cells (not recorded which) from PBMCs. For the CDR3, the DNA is TGTGCCAGCAGCTCCGAGGGATACGAGCAGTACTTC. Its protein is CASSSEGYEQYF.